Listed below are T cell receptor beta chains from one sample, sequenced in a study of blood T cell repertoires in COVID-19. Produced via immunoSEQ multiplex PCR; TCRdb's table is partial and in-frame only. The sample records about 380,000 clones, 90% being singletons. Sequencing was performed on peripheral blood. These receptors originate from a man aged 18 to 30 with active or convalescent COVID-19. CDR3s include the opening cysteine and the closing phenylalanine or tryptophan.

J gene	V gene	CDR3 protein
TRBJ2-2	TRBV5-6	CASSLVSGGNTGELFF
TRBJ2-2	TRBV27	CASSSLQQGIVGELFF
TRBJ2-2	TRBV6-4	CASSGRGTDTGELFF
TRBJ2-7	TRBV4-1	CASSQEGAAGVLYEQYF
TRBJ1-1	TRBV5-1	CASSRGTGGFTEAFF
TRBJ2-1	TRBV4-3	CASSQAASFYNEQFF
TRBJ1-1	TRBV6-5	CASATILTENTEAFF
TRBJ1-2	TRBV10-3	CAISRTGGEGYGYTF
TRBJ1-5	TRBV27	CASSFRGNQPQHF
TRBJ2-3	TRBV19	CASSMDRGFITDTQYF
TRBJ2-2	TRBV7-8	CASSLNPAPGTGELFF
TRBJ2-7	TRBV18	CASSPPTAGEQYF
TRBJ1-2	TRBV7-9	CATQALREEYGYTF
TRBJ1-2	TRBV13	CASSTRTGAPEGGYTF
TRBJ2-1	TRBV5-4	CASSLESGSYNEQFF
TRBJ1-2	TRBV5-1	CASSKPSRQGWGYTF
TRBJ1-5	TRBV6-5	CASRRTEYSNQPQHF
TRBJ2-7	TRBV15	CATRVGWGVRPYEQYF
TRBJ1-1	TRBV7-8	CASSLAKGLLTKIKKDTEAFF
TRBJ1-5	TRBV29-1	CSVWDGGGNQPQHF
TRBJ2-2	TRBV29-1	CSVDISGTNTGELFF
TRBJ2-7	TRBV29-1	CSATLAAEQYF
TRBJ2-2	TRBV9	CASSVVSGGATGELFF
TRBJ2-7	TRBV7-9	CASSLLASGTYEQYF
TRBJ2-6	TRBV4-1	CASSQERVLGANVLTF
TRBJ2-7	TRBV23-1	CASLHRVDRPITIPDEQYF
TRBJ1-6	TRBV3-1/TRBV3-2	CASSPTGIGSPLHF
TRBJ1-2	TRBV11-2	CASSETGGGYGYTF
TRBJ1-4	TRBV15	CATSRNRATNEKLFF
TRBJ2-1	TRBV6-5	CASSYSQGLRQFF
TRBJ2-7	TRBV19	CASSPGRGSYEQYF
TRBJ1-3	TRBV4-2	CASSPQWYSGNTIYF
TRBJ2-7	TRBV4-1	CASSQGQGSYEQYF
TRBJ2-3	TRBV29-1	CSVEDVGVLTDTQYF
TRBJ1-1	TRBV11-2	CASSLGGLETEAFF
TRBJ2-6	TRBV25-1	CASTRTGPYGANVLTF
TRBJ2-1	TRBV12-3/TRBV12-4	CASSFSGYNEQFF
TRBJ2-2	TRBV5-1	CASSLGVATSRDTGELFF
TRBJ2-6	TRBV28	CASSPLTGGPSGANVLTF
TRBJ2-7	TRBV6-2/TRBV6-3	CASSSPGQASSYEQYF
TRBJ2-1	TRBV6-4	CASSVGSGRMGEQFF
TRBJ2-7	TRBV2	CASSASAGGFYEQYF
TRBJ2-7	TRBV6-6	CASSLGRGNSYEQYF
TRBJ2-7	TRBV29-1	CSATGLAGANEQYF
TRBJ2-3	TRBV25-1	CATRSGGGTDTQYF
TRBJ1-5	TRBV29-1	CSVVEGTQPQHF
TRBJ1-5	TRBV5-6	CASSLRTGSNNQPQHF
TRBJ2-1	TRBV2	CASSPNRGDTYNEQFF
TRBJ1-6	TRBV9	CASSVTGSYNSPLHF
TRBJ2-2	TRBV7-6	CASSLSLAGHPDTGELFF